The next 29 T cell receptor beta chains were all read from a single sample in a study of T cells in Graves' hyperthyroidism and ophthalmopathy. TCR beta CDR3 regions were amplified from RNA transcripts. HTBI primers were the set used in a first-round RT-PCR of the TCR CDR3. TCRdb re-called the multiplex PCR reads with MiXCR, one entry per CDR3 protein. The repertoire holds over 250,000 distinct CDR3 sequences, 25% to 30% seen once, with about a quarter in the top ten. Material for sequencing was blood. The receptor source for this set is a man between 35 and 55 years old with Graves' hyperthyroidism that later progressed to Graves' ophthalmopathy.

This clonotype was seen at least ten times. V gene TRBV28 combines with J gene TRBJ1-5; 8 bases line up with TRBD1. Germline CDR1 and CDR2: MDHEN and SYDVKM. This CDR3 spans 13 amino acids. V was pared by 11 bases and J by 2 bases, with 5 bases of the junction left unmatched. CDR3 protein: CAATGDGNQPQHF. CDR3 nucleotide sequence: TGTGCCGCGACAGGGGACGGCAATCAGCCCCAGCATTTT.

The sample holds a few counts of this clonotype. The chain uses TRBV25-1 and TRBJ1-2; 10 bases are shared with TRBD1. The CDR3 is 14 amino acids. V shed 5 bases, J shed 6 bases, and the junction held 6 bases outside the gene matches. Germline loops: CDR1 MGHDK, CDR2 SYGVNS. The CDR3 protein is CASSRDRGRHGYTF. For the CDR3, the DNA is TGTGCCAGCAGTCGGGACAGGGGACGTCATGGCTACACCTTC.

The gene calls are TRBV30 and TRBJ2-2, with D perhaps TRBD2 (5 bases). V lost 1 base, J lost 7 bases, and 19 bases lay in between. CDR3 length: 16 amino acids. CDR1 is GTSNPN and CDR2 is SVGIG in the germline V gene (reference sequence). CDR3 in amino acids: CAWSADWTRRVGELFF. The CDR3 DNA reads TGTGCCTGGAGTGCCGATTGGACTCGTCGTGTCGGGGAGCTGTTTTTT.

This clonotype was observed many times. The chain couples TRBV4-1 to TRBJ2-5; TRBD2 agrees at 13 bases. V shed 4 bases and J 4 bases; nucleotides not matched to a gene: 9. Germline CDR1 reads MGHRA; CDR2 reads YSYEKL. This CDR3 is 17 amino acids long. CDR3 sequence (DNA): TGCGCCAGCAGCCCCTCACTAGCGGGAGGGCCTGGAGAGACCCAGTACTTC. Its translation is CASSPSLAGGPGETQYF.

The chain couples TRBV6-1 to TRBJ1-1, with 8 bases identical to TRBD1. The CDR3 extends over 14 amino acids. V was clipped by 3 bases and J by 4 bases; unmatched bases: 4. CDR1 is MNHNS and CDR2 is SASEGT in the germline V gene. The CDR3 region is CASSEEDRGTEAFF. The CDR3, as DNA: TGTGCCAGCAGTGAGGAAGACAGGGGCACTGAAGCTTTCTTT.

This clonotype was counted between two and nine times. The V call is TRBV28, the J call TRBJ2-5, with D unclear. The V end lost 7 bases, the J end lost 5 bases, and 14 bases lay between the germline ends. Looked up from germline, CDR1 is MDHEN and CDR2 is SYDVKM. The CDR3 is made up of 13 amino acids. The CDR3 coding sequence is TGTGCCAGCAACTTGGGTGGGGTCGAGACCCAGTACTTC. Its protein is CASNLGGVETQYF.

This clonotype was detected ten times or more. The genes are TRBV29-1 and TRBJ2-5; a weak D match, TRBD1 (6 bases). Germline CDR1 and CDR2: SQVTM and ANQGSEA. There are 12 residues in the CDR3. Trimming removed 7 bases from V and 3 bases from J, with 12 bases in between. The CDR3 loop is CSALQGKETQYF. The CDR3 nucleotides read TGCAGCGCCTTACAGGGTAAAGAGACCCAGTACTTC.

CDR3: CASSPPGLANEQYF. The CDR3 nucleotides are TGTGCCAGCAGCCCACCGGGACTAGCTAACGAGCAGTACTTC. V gene TRBV27 combines with J gene TRBJ2-7; 9 positions match TRBD2. Per the germline V gene, CDR1 is MNHEY and CDR2 is SMNVEV (reference sequence). This CDR3 has 14 residues. Trimming cost V 6 bases and J 5 bases; bases outside gene matches: 8.

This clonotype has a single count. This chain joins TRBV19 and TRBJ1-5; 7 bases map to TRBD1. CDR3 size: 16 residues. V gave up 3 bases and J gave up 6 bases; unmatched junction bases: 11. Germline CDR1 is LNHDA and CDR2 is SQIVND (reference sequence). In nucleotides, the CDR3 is TGTGCCAGTAGTATCGACGGGACAGCCGTCGGTCAGCCCCAGCATTTT. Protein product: CASSIDGTAVGQPQHF.

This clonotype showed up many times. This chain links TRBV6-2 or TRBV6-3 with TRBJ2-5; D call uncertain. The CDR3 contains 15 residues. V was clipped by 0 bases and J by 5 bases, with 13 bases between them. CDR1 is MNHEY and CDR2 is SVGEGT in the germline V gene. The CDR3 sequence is CASSYSFRRAETQYF. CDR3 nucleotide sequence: TGTGCCAGCAGTTACTCCTTTCGAAGGGCGGAGACCCAGTACTTC.

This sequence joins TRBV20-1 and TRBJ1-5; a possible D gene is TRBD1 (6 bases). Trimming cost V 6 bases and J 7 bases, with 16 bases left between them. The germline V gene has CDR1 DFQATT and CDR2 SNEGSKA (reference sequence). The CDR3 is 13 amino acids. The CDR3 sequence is CSAPTGQGQPQHF. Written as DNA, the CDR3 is TGCAGTGCCCCGACAGGCCAGGGCCAGCCCCAGCATTTT.

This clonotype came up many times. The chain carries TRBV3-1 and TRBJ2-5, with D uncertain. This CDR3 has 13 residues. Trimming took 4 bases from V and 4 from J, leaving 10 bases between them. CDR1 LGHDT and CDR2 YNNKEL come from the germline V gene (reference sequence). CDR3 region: CASSPVWGETQYF. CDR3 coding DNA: TGTGCCAGCAGCCCAGTTTGGGGAGAGACCCAGTACTTC.

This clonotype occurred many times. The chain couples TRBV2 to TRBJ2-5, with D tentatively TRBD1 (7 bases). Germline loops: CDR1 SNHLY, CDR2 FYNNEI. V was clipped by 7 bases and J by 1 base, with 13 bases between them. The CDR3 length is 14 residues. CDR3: CASTGGKTQETQYF. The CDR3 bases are TGTGCCAGCACAGGGGGGAAGACCCAAGAGACCCAGTACTTC.

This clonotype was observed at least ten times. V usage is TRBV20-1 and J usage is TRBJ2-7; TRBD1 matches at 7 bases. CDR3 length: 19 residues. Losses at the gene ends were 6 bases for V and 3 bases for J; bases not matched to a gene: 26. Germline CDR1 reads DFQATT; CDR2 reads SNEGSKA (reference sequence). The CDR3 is CSATAAARSVPGQRYEQYF. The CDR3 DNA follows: TGCAGTGCCACCGCGGCCGCTAGGTCCGTTCCGGGACAGCGCTACGAGCAGTACTTC.

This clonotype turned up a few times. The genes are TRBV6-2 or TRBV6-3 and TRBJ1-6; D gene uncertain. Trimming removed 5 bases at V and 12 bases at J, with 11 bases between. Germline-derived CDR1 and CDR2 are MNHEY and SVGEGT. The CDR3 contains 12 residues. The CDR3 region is CASSVSVGPLHF. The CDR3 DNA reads TGTGCCAGCAGTGTCTCGGTTGGACCCCTCCACTTT.

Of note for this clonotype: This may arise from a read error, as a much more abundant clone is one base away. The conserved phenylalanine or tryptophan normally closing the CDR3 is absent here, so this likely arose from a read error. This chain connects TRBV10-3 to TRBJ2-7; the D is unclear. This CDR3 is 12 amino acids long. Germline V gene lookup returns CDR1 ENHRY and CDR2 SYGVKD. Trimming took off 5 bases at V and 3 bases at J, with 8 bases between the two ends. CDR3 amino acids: CAISQTSYEQYL. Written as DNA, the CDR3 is TGTGCCATCAGTCAGACAAGCTACGAGCAGTACCTC.

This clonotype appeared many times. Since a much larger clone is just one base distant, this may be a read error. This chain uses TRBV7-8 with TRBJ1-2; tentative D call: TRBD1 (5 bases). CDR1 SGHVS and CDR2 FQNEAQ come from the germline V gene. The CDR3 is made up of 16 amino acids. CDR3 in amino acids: CASSPPGHDHVYDYTF. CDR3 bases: TGTGCCAGCAGCCCACCCGGACACGATCACGTCTATGACTACACCTTC.

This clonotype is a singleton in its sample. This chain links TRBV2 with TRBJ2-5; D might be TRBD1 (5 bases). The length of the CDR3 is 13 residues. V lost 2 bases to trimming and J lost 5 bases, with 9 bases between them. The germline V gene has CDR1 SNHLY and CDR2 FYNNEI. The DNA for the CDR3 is TGTGCCAGCAGTGAATGGGGCGGCGAGACCCAGTACTTC. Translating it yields CASSEWGGETQYF.

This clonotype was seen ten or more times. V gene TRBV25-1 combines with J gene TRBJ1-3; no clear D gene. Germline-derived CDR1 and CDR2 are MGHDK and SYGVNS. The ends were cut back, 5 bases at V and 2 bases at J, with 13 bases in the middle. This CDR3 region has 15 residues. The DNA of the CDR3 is TGTGCCAGCAGTATCCCGGGAGACCCTGGAAACACCATATATTTT. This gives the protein CASSIPGDPGNTIYF. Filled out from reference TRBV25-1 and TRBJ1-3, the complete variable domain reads EADIYQTPRYLVIGTGKKITLECSQTMGHDKMYWYQQDPGMELHLIHYSYGVNSTEKGDLSSESTVSRIRTEHFPLTLESARPSHTSQYLCASSIPGDPGNTIYFGEGSWLTVV.

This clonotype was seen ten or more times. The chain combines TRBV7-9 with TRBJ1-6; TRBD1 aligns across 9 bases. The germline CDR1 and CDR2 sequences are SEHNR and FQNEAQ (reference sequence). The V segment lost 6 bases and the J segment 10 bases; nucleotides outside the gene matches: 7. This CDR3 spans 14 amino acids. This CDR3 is CASSWTGEGSPLHF. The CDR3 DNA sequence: TGTGCCAGCAGTTGGACAGGGGAGGGGTCACCCCTCCACTTT.

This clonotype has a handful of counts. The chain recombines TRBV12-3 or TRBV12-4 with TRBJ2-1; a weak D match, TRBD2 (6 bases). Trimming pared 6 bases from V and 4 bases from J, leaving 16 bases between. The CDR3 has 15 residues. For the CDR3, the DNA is TGTGCCAGCAGCCCTAAAAGTAGCGGATACAATGAGCAGTTCTTC. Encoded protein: CASSPKSSGYNEQFF.

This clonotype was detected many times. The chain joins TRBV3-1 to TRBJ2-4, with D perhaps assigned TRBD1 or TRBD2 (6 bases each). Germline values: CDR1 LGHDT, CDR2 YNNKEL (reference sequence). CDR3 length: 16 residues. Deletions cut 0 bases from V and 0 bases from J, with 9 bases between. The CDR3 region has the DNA TGTGCCAGCAGCCAAGAACAGGGACTAGCCAAAAACATTCAGTACTTC. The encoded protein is CASSQEQGLAKNIQYF.

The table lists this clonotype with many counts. CDR3 in amino acids: CSVDAGGTGETQYF. The CDR3, as DNA: TGCAGCGTTGACGCGGGCGGAACAGGCGAGACCCAGTACTTC. The V gene is TRBV29-1, the J gene TRBJ2-5; D is perhaps TRBD1 or TRBD2 (5 bases each). The CDR3 contains 14 residues. Germline lookup yields CDR1 SQVTM and CDR2 ANQGSEA. The ends were cut back, 3 bases at V and 5 bases at J, with 16 bases in the middle.

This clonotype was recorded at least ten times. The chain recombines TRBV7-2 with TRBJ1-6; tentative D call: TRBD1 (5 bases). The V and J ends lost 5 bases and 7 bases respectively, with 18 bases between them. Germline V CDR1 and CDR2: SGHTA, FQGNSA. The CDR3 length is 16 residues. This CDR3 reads CASSSHRGRRNSPLHF. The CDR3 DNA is TGTGCCAGCAGCAGTCATCGGGGACGTAGGAATTCACCCCTCCACTTT.

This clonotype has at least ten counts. The CDR3 nucleotides read TGTGCCAGCAGCTCACGACAGGAGAACACCGGGGAGCTGTTTTTT. Protein product: CASSSRQENTGELFF. The chain is built from TRBV12-3 or TRBV12-4 and TRBJ2-2; a weak D match, TRBD1 (6 bases). Deletions cut 6 bases from V and 1 base from J, with 12 bases between. CDR3 length: 15 residues.

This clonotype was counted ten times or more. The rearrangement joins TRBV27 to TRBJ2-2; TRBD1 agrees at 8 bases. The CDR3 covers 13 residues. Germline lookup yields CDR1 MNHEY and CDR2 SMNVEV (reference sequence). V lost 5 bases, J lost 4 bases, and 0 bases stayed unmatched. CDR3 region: CASSDRGTGELFF. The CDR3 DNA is TGTGCCAGCAGTGACAGGGGCACCGGGGAGCTGTTTTTT.

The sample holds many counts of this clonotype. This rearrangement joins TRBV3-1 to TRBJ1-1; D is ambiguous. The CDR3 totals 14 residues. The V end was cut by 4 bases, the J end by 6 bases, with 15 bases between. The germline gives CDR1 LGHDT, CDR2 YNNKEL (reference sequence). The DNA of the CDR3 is TGTGCCAGCAGCCTTGGAACCCCTGGCTCTGAAGCTTTCTTT. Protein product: CASSLGTPGSEAFF.

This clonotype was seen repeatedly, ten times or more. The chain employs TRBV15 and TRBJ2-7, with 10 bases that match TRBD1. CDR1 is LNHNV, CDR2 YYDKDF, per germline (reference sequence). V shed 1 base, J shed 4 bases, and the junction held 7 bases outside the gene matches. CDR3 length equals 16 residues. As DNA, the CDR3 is TGTGCCACCAGCAGAGTCGGGACAGGGGCTCCATACGAGCAGTACTTC. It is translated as CATSRVGTGAPYEQYF.

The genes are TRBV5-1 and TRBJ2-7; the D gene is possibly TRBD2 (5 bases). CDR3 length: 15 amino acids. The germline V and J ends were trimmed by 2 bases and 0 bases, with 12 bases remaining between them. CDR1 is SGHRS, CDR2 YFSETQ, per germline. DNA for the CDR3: TGCGCCAGCAGCTTAGCGCCCGGGAACTCCTACGAGCAGTACTTC. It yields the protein CASSLAPGNSYEQYF.